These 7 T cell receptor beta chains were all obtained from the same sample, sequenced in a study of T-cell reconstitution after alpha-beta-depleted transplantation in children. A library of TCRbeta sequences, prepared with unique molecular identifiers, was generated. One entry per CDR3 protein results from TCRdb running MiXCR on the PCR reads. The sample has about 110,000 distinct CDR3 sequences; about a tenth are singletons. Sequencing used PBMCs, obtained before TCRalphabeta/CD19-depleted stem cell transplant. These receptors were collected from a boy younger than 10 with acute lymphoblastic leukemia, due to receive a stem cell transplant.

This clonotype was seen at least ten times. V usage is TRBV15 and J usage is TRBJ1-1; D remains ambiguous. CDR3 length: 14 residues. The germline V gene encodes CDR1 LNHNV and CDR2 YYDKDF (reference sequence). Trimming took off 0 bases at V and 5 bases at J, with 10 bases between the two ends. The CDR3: CATSRDRLRTEAFF. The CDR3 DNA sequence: TGTGCCACCAGCAGAGACAGACTCAGGACTGAAGCTTTCTTT.

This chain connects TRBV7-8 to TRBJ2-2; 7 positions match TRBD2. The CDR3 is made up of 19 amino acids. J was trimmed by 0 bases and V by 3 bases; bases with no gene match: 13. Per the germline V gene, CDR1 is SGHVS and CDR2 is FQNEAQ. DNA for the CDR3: TGTGCCAGCAGCTTCCGGGGGGTAGCGCGTTTACCGAACACCGGGGAGCTGTTTTTT. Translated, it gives CASSFRGVARLPNTGELFF. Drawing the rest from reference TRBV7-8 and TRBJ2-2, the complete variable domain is GAGVSQSPRYKVAKRGQDVALRCDPISGHVSLFWYQQALGQGPEFLTYFQNEAQLDKSGLPSDRFFAERPEGSVSTLKIQRTQQEDSAVYLCASSFRGVARLPNTGELFFGEGSRLTVL.

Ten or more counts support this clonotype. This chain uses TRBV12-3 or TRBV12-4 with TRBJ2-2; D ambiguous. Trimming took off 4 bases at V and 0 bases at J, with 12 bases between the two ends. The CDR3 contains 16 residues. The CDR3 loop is CASSSTGSTNTGELFF. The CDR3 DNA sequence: TGTGCCAGCAGTTCTACCGGATCTACGAACACCGGGGAGCTGTTTTTT.

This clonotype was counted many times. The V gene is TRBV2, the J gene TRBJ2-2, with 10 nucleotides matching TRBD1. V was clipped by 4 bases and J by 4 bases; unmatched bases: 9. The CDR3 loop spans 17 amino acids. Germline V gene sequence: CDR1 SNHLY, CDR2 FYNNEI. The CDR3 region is CASSGDRDRGSTGELFF. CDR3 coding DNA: TGTGCCAGCAGTGGGGACCGGGACAGGGGTTCCACCGGGGAGCTGTTTTTT.

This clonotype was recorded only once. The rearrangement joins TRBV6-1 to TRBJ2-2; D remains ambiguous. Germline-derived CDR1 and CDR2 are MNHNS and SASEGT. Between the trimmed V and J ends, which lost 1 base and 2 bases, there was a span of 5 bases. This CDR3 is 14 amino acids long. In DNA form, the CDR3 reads TGTGCCAGCAGTGAAGTGGCTAACACCGGGGAGCTGTTTTTT. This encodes CASSEVANTGELFF.

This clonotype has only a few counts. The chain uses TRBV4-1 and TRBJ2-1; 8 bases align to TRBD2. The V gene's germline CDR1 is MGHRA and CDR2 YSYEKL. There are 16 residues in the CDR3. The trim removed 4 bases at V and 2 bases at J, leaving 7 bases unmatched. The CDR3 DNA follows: TGCGCCAGCAGCCGGGGGGACGGGAGGGCCTACAATGAGCAGTTCTTC. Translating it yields CASSRGDGRAYNEQFF.

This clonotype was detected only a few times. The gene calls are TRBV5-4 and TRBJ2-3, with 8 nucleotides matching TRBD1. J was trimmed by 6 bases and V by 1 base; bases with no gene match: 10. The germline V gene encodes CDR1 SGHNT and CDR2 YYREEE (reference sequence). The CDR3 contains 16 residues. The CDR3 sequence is CASSLMDRDELDTQYF. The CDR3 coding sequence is TGTGCCAGCAGCTTGATGGACAGGGATGAATTGGATACGCAGTATTTT. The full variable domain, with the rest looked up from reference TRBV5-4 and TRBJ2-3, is ETGVTQSPTHLIKTRGQQVTLRCSSQSGHNTVSWYQQALGQGPQFIFQYYREEENGRGNFPPRFSGLQFPNYSSELNVNALELDDSALYLCASSLMDRDELDTQYFGPGTRLTVL.